A single sample gave rise to the 10 T cell receptor beta chains below, sequenced in a study of T cell responses to AZD1222 COVID-19 vaccine. Assay used: immunoSEQ multiplex PCR; TCRdb lists only in-frame clones, some missing. The data hold about 130,000 clones, with 88% observed a single time. The input for sequencing was peripheral blood, taken on day 0 of MenACWY control vaccination. These receptors all come from an adult in good health.

CDR3 region: CASRLRTNEQYF. The DNA of the CDR3 is TGTGCCAGCAGGCTGAGGACTAACGAGCAGTACTTC. The rearrangement joins TRBV28 to TRBJ2-7; D perhaps matches TRBD2 (6 bases). Per germline, CDR1 MDHEN and CDR2 SYDVKM. There are 12 residues in the CDR3. The ends were cut back, 6 bases at V and 5 bases at J, with 11 bases in the middle. The full variable domain, completed using reference TRBV28 and TRBJ2-7, is DVKVTQSSRYLVKRTGEKVFLECVQDMDHENMFWYRQDPGLGLRLIYFSYDVKMKEKGDIPEGYSVSREKKERFSLILESASTNQTSMYLCASRLRTNEQYFGPGTRLTVT.

The table lists this clone with a count of one. The J gene is TRBJ2-1, the V gene TRBV15; 9 bases are shared with TRBD2. The CDR3 runs 17 residues. V lost 1 base, J lost 0 bases, and 4 bases stayed unmatched. Germline values: CDR1 LNHNV, CDR2 YYDKDF (reference sequence). This CDR3 is CATSRASGASSYNEQFF. The CDR3 region has the DNA TGTGCCACCAGCAGAGCTAGCGGGGCCAGCTCCTACAATGAGCAGTTCTTC.

The rearrangement joins TRBV19 to TRBJ2-1; tentatively, D is TRBD2 (6 bases). CDR1 is LNHDA and CDR2 is SQIVND in the germline V gene (reference sequence). This CDR3 has 18 residues. Trimming removed 6 bases from V and 7 bases from J, with 28 bases in between. The CDR3 nucleotides are TGTGCCAGTAGCCAGGGTGTACGGGTCCTAGGGAGGTGGAATGAGCAGTTCTTC. Protein sequence: CASSQGVRVLGRWNEQFF. The full variable domain, with the rest looked up from reference TRBV19 and TRBJ2-1, is DGGITQSPKYLFRKEGQNVTLSCEQNLNHDAMYWYRQDPGQGLRLIYYSQIVNDFQKGDIAEGYSVSREKKESFPLTVTSAQKNPTAFYLCASSQGVRVLGRWNEQFFGPGTRLTVL.

J is TRBJ2-1 and V is TRBV24-1, with 11 bases that match TRBD2. The V segment lost 1 base and the J segment 6 bases; nucleotides outside the gene matches: 4. The CDR3 totals 16 residues. Germline loops: CDR1 KGHDR, CDR2 SFDVKD. The CDR3 DNA reads as TGTGCCACCAGTGATTTCACTAGCGGGAGAGGCAATGAGCAGTTCTTC. It yields the protein CATSDFTSGRGNEQFF.

The V gene is TRBV9, the J gene TRBJ1-4; the match to TRBD1 covers 8 bases. The J segment lost 10 bases and the V segment lost 0 bases, leaving 8 bases of the junction unmatched. Germline V gene sequence: CDR1 SGDLS, CDR2 YYNGEE. The CDR3 has 15 amino acids. The CDR3 DNA sequence: TGTGCCAGCAGCGTAGAGACAGGGGCCCTTGCAAAACTGTTTTTT. Residues: CASSVETGALAKLFF.

The chain carries TRBV6-4 and TRBJ2-3, with a weak D call TRBD1 (5 bases). The CDR3 is made up of 13 amino acids. Germline V lookup: CDR1 MRHNA, CDR2 SNTAGT. Trimming pared 6 bases from V and 5 bases from J, leaving 12 bases between. CDR3 coding DNA: TGTGCCAGCAGCCAGAGGCAGGGAGATACGCAGTATTTT. The encoded protein is CASSQRQGDTQYF.

V and J are TRBV6-4 and TRBJ1-1, with D possibly being TRBD1 (6 bases). V was cut by 1 base and J by 3 bases, with 12 bases left in between. Germline CDR1 MRHNA, CDR2 SNTAGT. The CDR3 extends over 15 amino acids. In nucleotides, the CDR3 is TGTGCCAGCAGTGACTACGCAGGGGCGGACACTGAAGCTTTCTTT. It translates to CASSDYAGADTEAFF.

The chain couples TRBV10-2 to TRBJ2-3; TRBD2 aligns across 7 bases. There are 16 residues in the CDR3. The V gene's germline CDR1 is WSHSY and CDR2 SAAADI. With V trimmed by 1 base and J by 0 bases, 4 bases remained unmatched. The CDR3 here is CASSEWGGPSTDTQYF. In DNA form, the CDR3 reads TGCGCCAGCAGTGAGTGGGGGGGACCAAGCACAGATACGCAGTATTTT.

The CDR3: CASSVGSSLEAEQFF. The DNA for the CDR3 is TGTGCCAGCAGCGTAGGTTCCAGCCTCGAAGCGGAGCAGTTCTTC. The chain has TRBV9 and TRBJ2-1; D call uncertain. This CDR3 is 15 amino acids long. The V and J ends lost 0 bases and 10 bases respectively, with 17 bases between them. Germline V lookup: CDR1 SGDLS, CDR2 YYNGEE.

J is TRBJ2-1 and V is TRBV5-4, with 12 bases matching TRBD2. The CDR3 is 16 residues long. The V gene end was trimmed by 4 bases and the J gene end by 2 bases; junction bases not matched to a gene: 4. Germline assignment: CDR1 SGHNT and CDR2 YYREEE (reference sequence). CDR3 DNA sequence: TGTGCCAGCAGCCCTAGCGGGAGGGGGACCTACAATGAGCAGTTCTTC. As protein: CASSPSGRGTYNEQFF.